This T cell receptor beta chain was sequenced during a study of T cell repertoires in cytomegalovirus infection. The overall study: Public TCR beta signatures indicated both CMV infection and matching HLA type.

TCRdb re-analysed the reads in MiXCR, keeping a single row per CDR3 protein. The sample consists of around 130,000 distinct CDR3 sequences, almost 9% of them appearing once. By frequency in the sample, this clonotype is large. The junction had 4 bases not matched to a gene; V was cut back by 0 bases and J by 10 bases. Germline CDR1 reads SGHNT; CDR2 reads YYREEE (reference sequence). The CDR3 length is 13 residues. Sequencing was carried out using PBMCs. The chain has TRBV5-4 and TRBJ2-1; 7 bases are shared with TRBD1. The origin of this receptor is a human donor in good health (CMV status not recorded). Some clones in this sample may be carry-over from other donors' samples. This chain's CDR3 is CASSLDRGREQFF. The CDR3 region has the DNA TGTGCCAGCAGCTTGGACAGGGGCCGGGAGCAGTTCTTC.